This TCR beta chain is from a study of regulatory T cells in long-lasting Graves disease. With iRepertoire HTBI primers and Arm-PCR of CDR3 regions, TCR beta libraries were built. One entry per CDR3 protein results from TCRdb running MiXCR on the multiplex PCR reads. Of approximately 490,000 distinct CDR3 sequences listed, under 20% are singletons. CDR3 length: 14 amino acids. Unmatched junction bases numbered 1, after V lost 7 bases and J lost 2 bases. This clonotype showed up many times. Time point of the sample: newly diagnosed GD, antithyroid drugs for less than 3 months. The authors made the TCR library using RNA they extracted from PBMCs. These data were likewise used in another study, on T cells in Graves' hyperthyroidism and ophthalmopathy.

The chain combines TRBV12-3 or TRBV12-4 with TRBJ2-2; TRBD1 matches at 10 bases. The receptor was isolated from a man between 40 and 49 years old with Graves disease. Sequences were derived from peripheral blood mononuclear cells (PBMCs), sampled at new diagnosis, from a patient treated with antithyroid drugs. The CDR3 DNA reads as TGTGCCAGCAAGACAGGGGGCAACACCGGGGAGCTGTTTTTT. Translated, it gives CASKTGGNTGELFF.